This is a list of T cell receptor beta chains from one sample in a study of T cells after yellow fever vaccination. TCRdb itself ran the 5' RACE reads through MiXCR, one entry per CDR3 protein. The table shows about 30,000 distinct CDR3 sequences, with 3.5% to 5% occurring only once. This sample comprised CD8+ T cells sorted from PBMCs, obtained 5 days after the yellow fever booster vaccination. The receptor source for this set is a man aged 30 to 45 who received the YFV17D yellow fever vaccine. CDR3s include the opening cysteine and the closing phenylalanine or tryptophan. Each record gives: clone size, V gene, D gene, CDR3 length, J gene, CDR3 DNA, CDR3 protein. D genes are given only for firm matches. The size entry gives how often the clone was seen (once, few, many) or a class if it is expanded.

clone_size: many
v_call: TRBV5-1
d_call: NA
cdr3_length: 14
j_call: TRBJ2-7
cdr3_nt: TGCGCCAGCAGCCCTGGCGACAATTGGAACGAGCAGTACTTC
cdr3_aa: CASSPGDNWNEQYF

clone_size: many
v_call: TRBV2
d_call: NA
cdr3_length: 13
j_call: TRBJ1-1
cdr3_nt: TGTGCCAGCAGGAAGGGGGGTGGCACTGAAGCTTTCTTT
cdr3_aa: CASRKGGGTEAFF

clone_size: many
v_call: TRBV5-4
d_call: NA
cdr3_length: 13
j_call: TRBJ2-7
cdr3_nt: TGTGCCAGCAGCTCGTTGGAGTCCTACGAGCAGTACTTC
cdr3_aa: CASSSLESYEQYF

clone_size: many
v_call: TRBV9
d_call: NA
cdr3_length: 13
j_call: TRBJ2-1
cdr3_nt: TGTGCCAGCAGCGGCCCCAATAGGAATGAGCAGTTCTTC
cdr3_aa: CASSGPNRNEQFF

clone_size: many
v_call: TRBV21-1
d_call: NA
cdr3_length: 19
j_call: TRBJ2-1
cdr3_nt: TGTGCCAGCAGTCGGAGGCTAGTCTTTTCTATATACTCCTACAATGAGCAGTTCTTC
cdr3_aa: CASSRRLVFSIYSYNEQFF

clone_size: many
v_call: TRBV18
d_call: NA
cdr3_length: 11
j_call: TRBJ2-5
cdr3_nt: TGTGCCAGCTCACGGGAAGAGACCCAGTACTTC
cdr3_aa: CASSREETQYF

clone_size: many
v_call: TRBV7-9
d_call: NA
cdr3_length: 12
j_call: TRBJ2-2
cdr3_nt: TGTGCCAGCAGTTCCCGAACCGGGGAGCTGTTTTTT
cdr3_aa: CASSSRTGELFF

clone_size: many
v_call: TRBV20-1
d_call: NA
cdr3_length: 9
j_call: TRBJ2-1
cdr3_nt: TGCAGTGCAGGAGGGGAGCAGTTCTTC
cdr3_aa: CSAGGEQFF

clone_size: many
v_call: TRBV5-5
d_call: TRBD1
cdr3_length: 17
j_call: TRBJ1-1
cdr3_nt: TGTGCCAGCAGCTCCCCCCCCGGGACAGGGTTGAGTACTGAAGCTTTCTTT
cdr3_aa: CASSSPPGTGLSTEAFF

clone_size: many
v_call: TRBV11-2
d_call: TRBD2
cdr3_length: 16
j_call: TRBJ2-5
cdr3_nt: TGTGCCAGCAGCTTAGGGTCGCTAGCGGGAGGAGAGACCCAGTACTTC
cdr3_aa: CASSLGSLAGGETQYF

clone_size: many
v_call: TRBV7-9
d_call: NA
cdr3_length: 14
j_call: TRBJ2-7
cdr3_nt: TGTGCCAGCAGCCCCCCTGGCCTCGCCTACGAGCAGTACTTC
cdr3_aa: CASSPPGLAYEQYF

clone_size: many
v_call: TRBV20-1
d_call: TRBD1
cdr3_length: 15
j_call: TRBJ2-1
cdr3_nt: TGCAGTGCCAACGAGCGGGGACAGGGCTACAATGAGCAGTTCTTC
cdr3_aa: CSANERGQGYNEQFF

clone_size: many
v_call: TRBV29-1
d_call: TRBD2
cdr3_length: 13
j_call: TRBJ2-7
cdr3_nt: TGCAGCGTTGTAACTAGCGAGACCTACGAGCAGTACTTC
cdr3_aa: CSVVTSETYEQYF

clone_size: many
v_call: TRBV7-2
d_call: TRBD2
cdr3_length: 15
j_call: TRBJ2-5
cdr3_nt: TGTGCCAGCAGCCCTTATAGCGGGAGACGAGAGACCCAGTACTTC
cdr3_aa: CASSPYSGRRETQYF